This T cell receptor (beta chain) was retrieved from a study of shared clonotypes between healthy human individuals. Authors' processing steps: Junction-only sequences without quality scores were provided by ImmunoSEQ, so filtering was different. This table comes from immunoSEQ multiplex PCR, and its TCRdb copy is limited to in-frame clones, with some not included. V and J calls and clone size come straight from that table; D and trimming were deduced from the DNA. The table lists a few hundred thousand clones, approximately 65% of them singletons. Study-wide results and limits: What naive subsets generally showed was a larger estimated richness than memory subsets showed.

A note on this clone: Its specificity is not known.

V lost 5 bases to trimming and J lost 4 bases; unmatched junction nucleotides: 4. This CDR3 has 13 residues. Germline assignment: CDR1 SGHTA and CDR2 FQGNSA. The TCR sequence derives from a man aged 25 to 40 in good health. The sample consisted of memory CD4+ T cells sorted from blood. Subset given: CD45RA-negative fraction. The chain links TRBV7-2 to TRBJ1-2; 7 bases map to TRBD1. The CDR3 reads CASSEGTAYGYTF. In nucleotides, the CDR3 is TGTGCCAGCAGCGAGGGGACAGCCTATGGCTACACCTTC.